The rows below give T cell receptor beta chains drawn from one sample of a study of CD4 T cells in relation to SARS-CoV-2 and coronaviruses. This table comes from immunoSEQ multiplex PCR, and its TCRdb copy is limited to in-frame clones, with some not included. Of tens of thousands of clones in the sample, more than 75% were seen once. These TCRs' antigens remain unknown. The source material was memory CD4+ T cells from PBMCs, cultured in vitro. All receptors come from an adult with COVID-19. The CDR3 runs from the conserved cysteine through the conserved F or W. A D gene is named only where the DNA matches it firmly. Rows may omit the clone size; those that give it use once, few, many or a size class.

J gene	D gene	V gene	clone size	CDR3 protein	CDR3 DNA
TRBJ1-5	NA	TRBV18	NA	CASSPPGFSNQPQHF	TGTGCCAGCTCACCTCCCGGGTTTAGCAATCAGCCCCAGCATTTT
TRBJ2-3	TRBD2	TRBV20-1	NA	CRASRGLTSGSGSSTDTQYF	TGCAGAGCTAGTAGGGGCCTGACTAGCGGGAGTGGGTCTAGCACAGATACGCAGTATTTT
TRBJ1-5	NA	TRBV4-1	NA	CASSQDLGAQPQHF	TGCGCCAGCAGCCAAGATCTCGGAGCGCAGCCCCAGCATTTT
TRBJ2-5	TRBD1	TRBV5-4	NA	CASSLARGQETQYF	TGTGCCAGCAGCTTGGCCAGGGGGCAAGAGACCCAGTACTTC
TRBJ2-3	NA	TRBV6-5	NA	CASSPEGADTQYF	TGTGCCAGCAGCCCAGAGGGGGCAGATACGCAGTATTTT
TRBJ2-7	TRBD1	TRBV6-5	NA	CASSYSGTGQSYEQYF	TGTGCCAGCAGTTACTCCGGGACAGGACAATCCTACGAGCAGTACTTC
TRBJ1-1	TRBD1	TRBV28	NA	CASSFSPQGGTEAFF	TGTGCCAGCAGTTTCAGTCCCCAGGGGGGCACTGAAGCTTTCTTT
TRBJ1-4	NA	TRBV14	once	CASSQGPQKLFF	TGTGCCAGCAGCCAAGGCCCCCAAAAACTGTTTTTT
TRBJ2-7	TRBD1	TRBV7-2	NA	CASSFQQGSEQYF	TGTGCCAGCAGCTTCCAACAGGGGTCCGAGCAGTACTTC
TRBJ2-1	NA	TRBV7-8	NA	CASSLMWGTTYNEQFF	TGTGCCAGCAGCTTAATGTGGGGCACCACCTACAATGAGCAGTTCTTC
TRBJ2-1	NA	TRBV6-1	once	CASSDTFSYNEQFF	TGTGCCAGCAGTGACACCTTCTCCTACAATGAGCAGTTCTTC
TRBJ2-2	TRBD2	TRBV30	few	CAWRPSGEGGELFF	TGTGCCTGGAGACCTTCGGGGGAGGGCGGGGAGCTGTTTTTT
TRBJ1-5	NA	TRBV28	NA	CASSFEGYQPQHF	TGTGCCAGCAGTTTCGAGGGGTATCAGCCCCAGCATTTT
TRBJ2-5	TRBD2	TRBV9	NA	CASSSRTSGEQETQYF	TGTGCCAGCAGCTCCCGGACTAGCGGGGAGCAAGAGACCCAGTACTTC
TRBJ2-2	NA	TRBV5-8	NA	CASRPQTLSPGELFF	TGTGCCAGCAGACCTCAGACCCTTTCACCCGGGGAGCTGTTTTTT
TRBJ2-1	TRBD2	TRBV5-4	NA	CASSPRDYRSYNEQFF	TGTGCCAGCAGCCCCCGGGACTACCGCTCCTACAATGAGCAGTTCTTC
TRBJ2-2	TRBD1	TRBV2	few	CASKRQGPGTGELFF	TGTGCCAGCAAAAGACAGGGTCCGGGCACCGGGGAGCTGTTTTTT
TRBJ1-2	TRBD1	TRBV5-8	NA	CASSLRDSGNYGYTF	TGTGCCAGCAGCTTGAGGGACAGCGGAAACTATGGCTACACCTTC
TRBJ2-1	NA	TRBV15	NA	CATSIPRGPSYNEQFF	TGTGCCACCAGCATCCCGCGAGGACCGTCCTACAATGAGCAGTTCTTC
TRBJ2-1	TRBD1	TRBV6-4	NA	CASSDSTGGYNEQFF	TGTGCCAGCAGTGACTCGACAGGGGGCTACAATGAGCAGTTCTTC
TRBJ2-7	TRBD2	TRBV5-4	NA	CASSLVLAGGPYEQYF	TGTGCCAGCAGCTTGGTCCTAGCGGGAGGGCCATACGAGCAGTACTTC
TRBJ2-1	NA	TRBV29-1	NA	CSVFYLNPTEQFF	TGCAGCGTTTTTTACTTGAACCCAACTGAGCAGTTCTTC
TRBJ1-5	TRBD1	TRBV28	NA	CASRRPGQFNQPQHF	TGTGCCAGCAGGCGTCCGGGACAGTTCAATCAGCCCCAGCATTTT
TRBJ2-5	TRBD2	TRBV5-1	few	CASSYLAGVETQYF	TGCGCCAGCAGCTACCTAGCGGGAGTAGAGACCCAGTACTTC
TRBJ1-5	TRBD1	TRBV7-2	few	CASSATGLEQPQHF	TGTGCCAGCAGCGCGACAGGGCTTGAACAGCCCCAGCATTTT
TRBJ2-2	NA	TRBV12-5	NA	CASGWTSGFGTGELFF	TGTGCTAGTGGCTGGACGTCAGGGTTTGGCACCGGGGAGCTGTTTTTT
TRBJ2-7	NA	TRBV20-1	NA	CSASSGAMRYEQYF	TGCAGTGCTAGTTCGGGGGCGATGCGGTACGAGCAGTACTTC
TRBJ2-5	NA	TRBV4-1	few	CASSRLVVETQYF	TGCGCCAGCAGCCGACTAGTTGTGGAGACCCAGTACTTC
TRBJ2-3	NA	TRBV5-6	once	CASSDSGRVDTQYF	TGTGCCAGCAGCGATAGCGGAAGGGTAGATACGCAGTATTTT